Given below is one T cell receptor (beta chain) in context. The sample is drawn from a study of blood T cell repertoires in COVID-19. Overall study context: Whether acute or convalescent, the COVID-19 samples came from the United States, Italy and Spain.

The CDR3 totals 15 residues. V was pared by 0 bases and J by 11 bases, with 15 bases between. Germline V gives CDR1 SGHRS, CDR2 YFSETQ. Using immunoSEQ multiplex PCR, the repertoire was profiled, and TCRdb retains in-frame clones only, with some absent. The table lists about 200,000 clones, 75% to 85% of them singletons, with about 5% in the top ten. Sequencing was carried out using peripheral blood. This chain links TRBV5-1 with TRBJ1-6; perhaps TRBD1 as D (5 bases). The receptor's source is a woman in her 70s with COVID-19, enrolled during active disease. The CDR3 reads CASSLVFQGLAPLHF. The CDR3 DNA is TGCGCCAGCAGCTTGGTATTTCAGGGCCTAGCACCCCTCCACTTT.